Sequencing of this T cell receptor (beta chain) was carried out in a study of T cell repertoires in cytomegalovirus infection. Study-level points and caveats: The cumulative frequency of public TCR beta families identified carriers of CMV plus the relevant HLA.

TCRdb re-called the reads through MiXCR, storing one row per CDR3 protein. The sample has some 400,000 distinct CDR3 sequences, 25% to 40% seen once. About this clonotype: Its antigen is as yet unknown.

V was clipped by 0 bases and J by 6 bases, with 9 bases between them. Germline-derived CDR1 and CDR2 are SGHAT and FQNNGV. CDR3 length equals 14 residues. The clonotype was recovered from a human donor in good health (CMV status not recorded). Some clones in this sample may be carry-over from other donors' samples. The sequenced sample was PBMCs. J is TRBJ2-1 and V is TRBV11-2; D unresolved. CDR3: CASSLDVGSNEQFF. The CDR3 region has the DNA TGTGCCAGCAGCTTAGATGTAGGTAGCAATGAGCAGTTCTTC.